One sample yielded the 21 T cell receptor beta chains listed below, sequenced in a study of neurological immune-mediated disorders (dated by TCRdb to the late 2010s). To prepare the library, 5' RACE was applied. The instrument was an Illumina HiSeq 2500. The raw public reads went through TCRdb reprocessing: fastp at Q25, MiXCR clone calling, in-frame beta chains kept. Rows with one shared CDR3 protein collapse into an entry with the most common genes and DNA. The table for this sample lists roughly 60,000 distinct CDR3 sequences; 3% to 4.5% of them were counted only once. Of the sample, about 2% falls within the top ten clones. The specimen was CD4+ T cells from blood. These receptors all come from a woman between 40 and 55 years old with multiple sclerosis.

This clonotype was seen at least ten times. The chain employs TRBV20-1 and TRBJ2-3, with 11 positions matching TRBD2. CDR3 length: 13 residues. Germline lookup yields CDR1 DFQATT and CDR2 SNEGSKA (reference sequence). The V gene end was trimmed by 3 bases and the J gene end by 8 bases; junction bases not matched to a gene: 4. This chain's CDR3 is CSASHGLAGTQYF. CDR3 DNA: TGCAGTGCTAGCCACGGACTAGCGGGTACGCAGTATTTT.

This clonotype was counted ten times or more. The chain uses TRBV7-9 and TRBJ2-1, with a tentative D call TRBD2 (5 bases). With 4 bases removed from V and 9 bases from J, the gap between germline ends came to 16 bases. CDR3 length equals 14 residues. Germline V gene data show CDR1 as SEHNR and CDR2 as FQNEAQ (reference sequence). CDR3 in DNA: TGTGCCAGCAGCTCCCCCCCACGCGGGCTTGAGCAGTTCTTC. Protein: CASSSPPRGLEQFF.

This clonotype was counted many times. The chain uses TRBV27 and TRBJ2-6; no clear D. The CDR3 contains 16 residues. CDR1 is MNHEY and CDR2 is SMNVEV in the germline V gene (reference sequence). Trimming took off 6 bases at V and 1 base at J, with 13 bases between the two ends. CDR3 sequence (DNA): TGTGCCAGCAGCCCGGGCCTGGGGTCTGGGGCCAACGTCCTGACTTTC. The encoded protein is CASSPGLGSGANVLTF.

This clonotype was seen ten or more times. The chain has TRBV20-1 and TRBJ1-1; D gene unclear. The CDR3 runs to 13 residues. Germline CDR1 is DFQATT and CDR2 is SNEGSKA (reference sequence). Between the trimmed V and J ends, which lost 1 base and 7 bases, there was a span of 13 bases. CDR3 sequence reads: CSARGGLLSEAFF. CDR3 coding DNA: TGCAGTGCTAGAGGCGGCCTCTTGAGTGAAGCTTTCTTT.

This clonotype came up many times. The chain has TRBV19 and TRBJ2-1; D is perhaps TRBD2 (5 bases). The germline gives CDR1 LNHDA, CDR2 SQIVND (reference sequence). The CDR3 has 14 amino acids. V lost 1 base, J lost 5 bases, and 9 bases lay in between. CDR3 nucleotides: TGTGCCAGTAGTATAGGGCCGGGAAACAATGAGCAGTTCTTC. It translates to CASSIGPGNNEQFF.

This clonotype was counted many times. The chain carries TRBV5-1 and TRBJ2-7; no reliable D call. The CDR3 length is 13 residues. Trimming took off 2 bases at V and 6 bases at J, with 12 bases between the two ends. In germline, CDR1 is SGHRS, CDR2 YFSETQ. The chain's CDR3 is CASSFQTTGEQYF. CDR3 coding DNA: TGCGCCAGCAGCTTTCAAACTACCGGCGAGCAGTACTTC.

Ten or more counts support this clonotype. The chain has TRBV20-1 and TRBJ2-5; D is perhaps TRBD2 (5 bases). Trimming removed 7 bases at V and 2 bases at J, with 11 bases between. The CDR3 length is 12 residues. The germline V gene has CDR1 DFQATT and CDR2 SNEGSKA (reference sequence). The CDR3, as DNA: TGCAGTGTACGACCGGGACAAGAGACCCAGTACTTC. Amino acids: CSVRPGQETQYF.

In its sample, this clonotype was seen many times. The chain has TRBV20-1 and TRBJ2-1; TRBD2 aligns across 9 bases. Trimming removed 1 base from V and 4 bases from J; junction bases left unmatched: 8. The germline gives CDR1 DFQATT, CDR2 SNEGSKA (reference sequence). The CDR3 is made up of 16 amino acids. The CDR3 DNA is TGCAGTGCTAGAGTTAGCGGGGGCCTCCGTTACAATGAGCAGTTCTTC. This codes for CSARVSGGLRYNEQFF.

Many counts were recorded for this clonotype. The V and J genes are TRBV5-1 and TRBJ2-1; no reliable D call. Trimming left V 2 bases short and J 3 bases short, with 12 bases between. The CDR3 loop spans 15 amino acids. CDR1 SGHRS and CDR2 YFSETQ come from the germline V gene. The CDR3 here is CASSFSVASYNEQFF. As DNA, the CDR3 is TGCGCCAGCAGCTTTTCTGTGGCCAGCTACAATGAGCAGTTCTTC.

This clonotype has ten or more counts. The genes are TRBV5-1 and TRBJ2-7, with a tentative D call TRBD1 (5 bases). Germline lookup yields CDR1 SGHRS and CDR2 YFSETQ. Trimming stripped 4 bases from V and 2 bases from J, with 13 bases between. CDR3 length equals 14 residues. CDR3 sequence reads: CASSTQGVAYEQYF. The CDR3, as DNA: TGCGCCAGCAGCACCCAGGGTGTTGCCTACGAGCAGTACTTC.

This clonotype was observed at least ten times. The chain recombines TRBV5-1 with TRBJ1-2; D is undetermined. Trimming removed 0 bases from V and 7 bases from J, with 7 bases in between. The length of the CDR3 is 12 residues. Germline-derived CDR1 and CDR2 are SGHRS and YFSETQ. The CDR3 DNA reads as TGCGCCAGCAGCTTGGACGCCGCTGGCTACACCTTC. It translates to CASSLDAAGYTF.

This clonotype came up many times. The V gene is TRBV5-1, the J gene TRBJ2-5; the D is unclear. Germline-derived CDR1 and CDR2 are SGHRS and YFSETQ. This CDR3 has 13 amino acids. Trimming shortened V by 6 bases and J by 5 bases, and 14 bases separated the two germline ends. DNA for the CDR3: TGCGCCAGCATCCCTGGCCCCGGGGAGACCCAGTACTTC. Encoded protein: CASIPGPGETQYF.

This clonotype was picked up many times. The chain combines TRBV9 with TRBJ2-7; TRBD1 matches 7 bases. Germline V CDR1 and CDR2: SGDLS, YYNGEE. The CDR3 covers 14 residues. The J segment lost 6 bases and the V segment lost 3 bases, leaving 9 bases of the junction unmatched. The CDR3 DNA is TGTGCCAGCAGCGCACGACAGGGAAGTAGCGAGCAGTACTTC. Protein product: CASSARQGSSEQYF. The variable domain in full, with the rest retrieved from reference TRBV9 and TRBJ2-7, is DSGVTQTPKHLITATGQRVTLRCSPRSGDLSVYWYQQSLDQGLQFLIQYYNGEERAKGNILERFSAQQFPDLHSELNLSSLELGDSALYFCASSARQGSSEQYFGPGTRLTVT.

This clonotype showed up many times. The genes are TRBV5-5 and TRBJ1-1, with unresolved D. This CDR3 is 14 amino acids long. Germline V gene data show CDR1 as SGHKS and CDR2 as YYEKEE (reference sequence). V lost 1 base and J 1 base, leaving 8 bases between the germline ends. The CDR3 loop is CASSLLRTNTEAFF. CDR3 sequence (DNA): TGTGCCAGCAGCTTGCTCCGTACGAACACTGAAGCTTTCTTT.

This clonotype has ten or more counts. V is TRBV6-4 and J is TRBJ2-7; D tentatively fits TRBD1 or TRBD2 (5 bases each). The CDR3 is 15 residues long. The V gene lost 0 bases and the J gene lost 2 bases, with 11 bases spanning the gap. In germline, CDR1 is MRHNA, CDR2 SNTAGT. CDR3 residues: CASSDSSRGPYEQYF. The DNA of the CDR3 is TGTGCCAGCAGTGACTCATCAAGGGGACCCTACGAGCAGTACTTC.

DNA of the CDR3: TGTGCCAGCAGCTGGGCCGGGGCAGGGATTCACGAGCAGTACTTC. Residues: CASSWAGAGIHEQYF. V is TRBV6-2 or TRBV6-3 and J is TRBJ2-7; D is perhaps TRBD1 or TRBD2 (5 bases each). The CDR3 has 15 amino acids. Germline-derived CDR1 and CDR2 are MNHEY and SVGEGT. Trimming cost V 6 bases and J 5 bases, with 20 bases left between them.

V usage is TRBV3-1 and J usage is TRBJ2-3; D call uncertain. Between the trimmed V and J ends, which lost 1 base and 0 bases, there was a span of 17 bases. This CDR3 spans 18 amino acids. From germline, CDR1 is LGHDT and CDR2 YNNKEL (reference sequence). CDR3 in DNA: TGTGCCAGCAGCCAAGCCGTTGGTCTGGGAACTAGCACAGATACGCAGTATTTT. Protein: CASSQAVGLGTSTDTQYF.

This clonotype occurred many times. CDR3 bases: TGTGCCAGCAGCTTCGGGGGAAGGGACTACGAGCAGTACTTC. It is translated as CASSFGGRDYEQYF. The rearrangement joins TRBV11-2 to TRBJ2-7, with D possibly being TRBD2 (6 bases). V lost 3 bases and J 3 bases, leaving 12 bases between the germline ends. The CDR3 contains 14 residues. Germline V lookup: CDR1 SGHAT, CDR2 FQNNGV. Supplemented by reference TRBV11-2 and TRBJ2-7, the full variable domain reads EAGVAQSPRYKIIEKRQSVAFWCNPISGHATLYWYQQILGQGPKLLIQFQNNGVVDDSQLPKDRFSAERLKGVDSTLKIQPAKLEDSAVYLCASSFGGRDYEQYFGPGTRLTVT.

In its sample, this clonotype was seen many times. J is TRBJ2-3 and V is TRBV29-1; D is perhaps TRBD1 (5 bases). CDR3 size: 16 residues. Trimming shortened V by 4 bases and J by 0 bases, and 17 bases separated the two germline ends. Germline CDR1 and CDR2: SQVTM and ANQGSEA. The DNA of the CDR3 is TGCAGCGTTGTTCCCAGGGATGCTGCTAGCACAGATACGCAGTATTTT. Encoded protein: CSVVPRDAASTDTQYF.

This clonotype was observed at least ten times. The chain carries TRBV20-1 and TRBJ2-1; D not certain. Deletions cut 3 bases from V and 8 bases from J, with 11 bases between. The V gene's germline CDR1 is DFQATT and CDR2 SNEGSKA (reference sequence). CDR3 length: 12 residues. CDR3 sequence: CSARGRPYEQFF. The CDR3 bases are TGCAGTGCTAGGGGCAGGCCCTATGAGCAGTTCTTC.

This clonotype occurred many times. This CDR3 reads CATRDRGEYTEAFF. As DNA, the CDR3 is TGTGCCACCCGGGACAGGGGGGAGTACACTGAAGCTTTCTTT. This chain connects TRBV6-6 to TRBJ1-1; 11 positions match TRBD1. After removal of 10 bases from V and 3 bases from J, the junction contained 7 bases not matched to a gene. From germline, CDR1 is MNHNY and CDR2 SVGAGI (reference sequence). CDR3 length: 14 amino acids.